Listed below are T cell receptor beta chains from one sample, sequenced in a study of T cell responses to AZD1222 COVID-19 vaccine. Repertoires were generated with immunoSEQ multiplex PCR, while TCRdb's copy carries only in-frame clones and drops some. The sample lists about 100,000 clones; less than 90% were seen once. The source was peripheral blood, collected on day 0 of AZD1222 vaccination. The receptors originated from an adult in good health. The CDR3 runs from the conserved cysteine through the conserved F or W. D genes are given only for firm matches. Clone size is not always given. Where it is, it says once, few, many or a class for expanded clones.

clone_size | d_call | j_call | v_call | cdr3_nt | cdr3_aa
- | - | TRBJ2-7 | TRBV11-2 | TGTGCCAGCAGCTTAGGGGGCAGCTACGAGCAGTACTTC | CASSLGGSYEQYF
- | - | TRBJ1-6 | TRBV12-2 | TGTGCAAGTCGCGGGACAGGGAAAAATTCACCCCTCCACTTT | CASRGTGKNSPLHF
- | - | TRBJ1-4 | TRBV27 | TGTGCCAGCAGTTTAATGGAGGGTGTAGAAAAACTGTTTTTT | CASSLMEGVEKLFF
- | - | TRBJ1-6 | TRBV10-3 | TGTGCCACCCTTAGCAGCGTGGGGGGACCCATAAATTCACCCCTCCACTTT | CATLSSVGGPINSPLHF
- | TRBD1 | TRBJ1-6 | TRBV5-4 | TGTGCCAGCAGCCAGGGACAGGGGACGGGGTCACCCCTCCACTTT | CASSQGQGTGSPLHF
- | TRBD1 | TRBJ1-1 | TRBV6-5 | TGTGCCAGCAGTTACTCGTCAGGGGGGGACACTGAAGCTTTCTTT | CASSYSSGGDTEAFF
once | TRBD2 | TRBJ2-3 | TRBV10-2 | TGCGCCAGCAGTGAGGGTAGCGGGAGGGCCGGGGGTAGCACAGATACGCAGTATTTT | CASSEGSGRAGGSTDTQYF
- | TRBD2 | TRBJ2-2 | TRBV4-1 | TGCGCCAGCAGTCGACTAGCGGGAGACACCGGGGAGCTGTTTTTT | CASSRLAGDTGELFF
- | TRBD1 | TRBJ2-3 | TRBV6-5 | TGTGCCAGCGACCGGACAGGGGAAGGTGATACGCAGTATTTT | CASDRTGEGDTQYF
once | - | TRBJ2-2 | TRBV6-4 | TGTGCCAGCAGTGACAGTGGGAACGGGGAGCTGTTTTTT | CASSDSGNGELFF
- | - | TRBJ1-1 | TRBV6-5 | TGTGCCAGCAGTCCCGGGCCCCAAAACACTGAAGCTTTCTTT | CASSPGPQNTEAFF
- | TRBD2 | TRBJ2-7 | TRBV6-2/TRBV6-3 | TGTGCCAGCAGTTTCCGGACTAGCGGGGGTTTCGAGCAGTACTTC | CASSFRTSGGFEQYF
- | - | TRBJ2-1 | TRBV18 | TGTGCCAGCTCACCATTAATCGAGAATGAGCAGTTCTTC | CASSPLIENEQFF
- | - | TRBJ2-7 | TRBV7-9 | TGTGCCAGCAGCCCGGCGGGCCGGAGGACCTACGAGCAGTACTTC | CASSPAGRRTYEQYF
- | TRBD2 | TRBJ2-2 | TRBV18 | TGTGCCAGCTCACCGAACGAACTAGCGGGAGGGACCGGGGAGCTGTTTTTT | CASSPNELAGGTGELFF
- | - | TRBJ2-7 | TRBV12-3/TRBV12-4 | TGTGCCAGCAGTTTTGGGCAGTCGTACGAGCAGTACTTC | CASSFGQSYEQYF
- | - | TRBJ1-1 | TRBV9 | TGTGCCAGCAGCGTAGGGAGTTACACTGAAGCTTTCTTT | CASSVGSYTEAFF
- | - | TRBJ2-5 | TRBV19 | TGTGCCAGTAGTATCTCGAACAGGGCTGAAGAGACCCAGTACTTC | CASSISNRAEETQYF
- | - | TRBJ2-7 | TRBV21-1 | TGTGCCAGCAGACCGGGGAGGACCTACGAGCAGTACTTC | CASRPGRTYEQYF
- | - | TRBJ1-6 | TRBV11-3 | TGTGCCAGCAGCCTTGATAATTCACCCCTCCACTTT | CASSLDNSPLHF
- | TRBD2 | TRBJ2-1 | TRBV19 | TGTGCCAGTCGTGCCGCGGGGGGGCCTTACAATGAGCAGTTCTTC | CASRAAGGPYNEQFF
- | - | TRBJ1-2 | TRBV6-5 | TGTGCCAGCAGAGGAGGGGGATACTATGGCTACACCTTC | CASRGGGYYGYTF
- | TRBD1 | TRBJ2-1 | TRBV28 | TGTGCAGCGTTGCAGGGGGCCCCCTACAATGAGCAGTTCTTC | CAALQGAPYNEQFF
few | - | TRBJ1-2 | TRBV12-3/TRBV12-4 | TGTGCCAGCAGTTGGGCTAACTATGGCTACACCTTC | CASSWANYGYTF
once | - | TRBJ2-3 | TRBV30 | TGTGCCTGGAGTGTCGGCCCGGGAGGCACAGATACGCAGTATTTT | CAWSVGPGGTDTQYF
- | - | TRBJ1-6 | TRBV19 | TGTGCCAGTTCTCTGGGAGTCGGCGGATCACCCCTCCACTTT | CASSLGVGGSPLHF
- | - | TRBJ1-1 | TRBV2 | TGTGCCAGCACAGTGTCGAACACTGAAGCTTTCTTT | CASTVSNTEAFF
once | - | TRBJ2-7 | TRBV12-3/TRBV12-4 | TGTGCCAGCAGTAGGACCTCCCGGGAGCAGTACTTC | CASSRTSREQYF
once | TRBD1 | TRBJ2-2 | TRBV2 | TGTGCCAGCAGGGGGCGGACAGGGGCCACCGGGGAGCTGTTTTTT | CASRGRTGATGELFF
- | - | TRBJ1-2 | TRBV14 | TGTGCCAGCAGCCCCTCCCCTTATGGCTACACCTTC | CASSPSPYGYTF
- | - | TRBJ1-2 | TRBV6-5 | TGTGCCAGCAGTTATCAGGGCGGGAGGTATGGCTACACCTTC | CASSYQGGRYGYTF
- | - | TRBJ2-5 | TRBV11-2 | TGTGCCAGCAGCTTAGATCGCGGGGTAGGAGAGACCCAGTACTTC | CASSLDRGVGETQYF
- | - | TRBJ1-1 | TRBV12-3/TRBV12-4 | TGTGCCAGCAGCTTGGACACTGAAGCTTTCTTT | CASSLDTEAFF
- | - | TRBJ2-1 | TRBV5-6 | TGTGCCAGCAGCGGCGGGACTTTCAATGAGCAGTTCTTC | CASSGGTFNEQFF
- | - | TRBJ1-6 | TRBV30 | TGTGCCTCGGAGGTGGGAGGGAGCTCCTATAATTCACCCCTCCACTTT | CASEVGGSSYNSPLHF
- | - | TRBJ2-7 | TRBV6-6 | TGTGCCAGCAGTTACTCGAATCCTGTTACCTACGAGCAGTACTTC | CASSYSNPVTYEQYF
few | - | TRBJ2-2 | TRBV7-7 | TGTGCCAGCAGCTCGAACACCGGGGAGCTGTTTTTT | CASSSNTGELFF
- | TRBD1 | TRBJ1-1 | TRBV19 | TGTGCCAGTAGCCCCGACAGGGGTGCGAACACTGAAGCTTTCTTT | CASSPDRGANTEAFF
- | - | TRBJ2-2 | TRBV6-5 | TGTGCCAGCAGTTACCGCCCAAGCGGGGAGCTGTTTTTT | CASSYRPSGELFF
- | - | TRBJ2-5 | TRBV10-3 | TGTGCCATCAGTGAGTTAGGGGCCAAGTTGATTGGGGAGACCCAGTACTTC | CAISELGAKLIGETQYF
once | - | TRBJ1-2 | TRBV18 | TGTGCCAGCTCCGAAGGGGACCACTATGGCTACACCTTC | CASSEGDHYGYTF
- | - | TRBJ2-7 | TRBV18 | TGTGCCAGCTCACCTAGTTCGTACGAGCAGTACTTC | CASSPSSYEQYF
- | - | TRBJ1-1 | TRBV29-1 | TGCAGCGTTGCGCTGCGAGCCATGAACACTGAAGCTTTCTTT | CSVALRAMNTEAFF
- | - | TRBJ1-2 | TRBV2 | TGTGCCAGCACGGTCAACTATGGCTACACCTTC | CASTVNYGYTF
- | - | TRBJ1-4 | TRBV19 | TGTGCCAGTAGTATTATGGTGCTAAATGAAAAACTGTTTTTT | CASSIMVLNEKLFF
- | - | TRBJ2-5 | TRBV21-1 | TGTGCCAGCAGCAAAGCCGCGGGACAGAAAGAAGAGACCCAGTACTTC | CASSKAAGQKEETQYF
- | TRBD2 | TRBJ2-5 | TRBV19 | TGTGCCAGTACCCTCGTAGCGGGAGAGGAGACCCAGTACTTC | CASTLVAGEETQYF
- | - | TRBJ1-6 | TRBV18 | TGTGCCAGCTCACCGGGACACAATTCACCCCTCCACTTT | CASSPGHNSPLHF
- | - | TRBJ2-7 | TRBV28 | TGTGCCAGCAGTTCCGTCTACGAGCAGTACTTC | CASSSVYEQYF
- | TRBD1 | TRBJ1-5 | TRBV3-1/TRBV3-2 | TGTGCCAGCAGCTGGGGGCAGGGGGCGGGACAGCCCCAGCATTTT | CASSWGQGAGQPQHF
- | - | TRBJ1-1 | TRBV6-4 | TGTGCCAGCAGAATGGGGCAGGGGGAAGCTTTCTTT | CASRMGQGEAFF
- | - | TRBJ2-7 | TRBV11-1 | TGTGCCAGCAGCTTCGAGACAGGAACCTACGAGCAGTACTTC | CASSFETGTYEQYF
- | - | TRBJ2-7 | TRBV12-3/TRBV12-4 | TGTGCCAGCAGTTTTCCAGGGTTATACGAGCAGTACTTC | CASSFPGLYEQYF
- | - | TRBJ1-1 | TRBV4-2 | TGTGCCAGCAGCCAACGAACGAGAGACCTAGAAGCTTTCTTT | CASSQRTRDLEAFF
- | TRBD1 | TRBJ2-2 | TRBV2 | TGTGCCAGCAGTGTAACAGGGGACACCGGGGAGCTGTTTTTT | CASSVTGDTGELFF
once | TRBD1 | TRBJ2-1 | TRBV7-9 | TGTGCCAGCAGCCATTATGGGACAGGGGCCCGTCAGGTTGGGAATGAGCAGTTCTTC | CASSHYGTGARQVGNEQFF
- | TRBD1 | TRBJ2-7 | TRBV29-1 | TGCAGCGTTCAAATCGGGGGGACAGGGGCCGAGCAGTACTTC | CSVQIGGTGAEQYF
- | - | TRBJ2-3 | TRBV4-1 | TGCGCCAGCAGCCCATCTTCTGCAGATACGCAGTATTTT | CASSPSSADTQYF
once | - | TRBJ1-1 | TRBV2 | TGTGCCAGCAGGTCGGAAGACTGGAACACTGAAGCTTTCTTT | CASRSEDWNTEAFF